This TCR beta chain was found in a study of beta chain features in type 1 diabetes. What was sequenced were expressed TCRB transcripts, since all of the isolated RNA had been reverse transcribed. Some clones are missing from TCRdb's copy, which holds only in-frame ones; the method was immunoSEQ multiplex PCR. The data contain roughly 250,000 clones, 7.5% to 10% of them singletons. There was one heparinised blood draw per donor, averaging about 116 mL. Sequencing input: naive CD4+ T cells from blood. This receptor was taken from a woman aged 18-29 years in good health.

The CDR3 loop is CASSTDPGQGTETQYF. The CDR3 bases are TGCGCCAGCAGCACCGACCCGGGACAGGGTACGGAGACCCAGTACTTC. This rearrangement joins TRBV5-1 to TRBJ2-5; 9 nucleotides agree with TRBD1. CDR1 and CDR2 (germline): SGHRS, YFSETQ. This CDR3 is 16 amino acids long. The V segment lost 4 bases and the J segment 5 bases; nucleotides outside the gene matches: 12.